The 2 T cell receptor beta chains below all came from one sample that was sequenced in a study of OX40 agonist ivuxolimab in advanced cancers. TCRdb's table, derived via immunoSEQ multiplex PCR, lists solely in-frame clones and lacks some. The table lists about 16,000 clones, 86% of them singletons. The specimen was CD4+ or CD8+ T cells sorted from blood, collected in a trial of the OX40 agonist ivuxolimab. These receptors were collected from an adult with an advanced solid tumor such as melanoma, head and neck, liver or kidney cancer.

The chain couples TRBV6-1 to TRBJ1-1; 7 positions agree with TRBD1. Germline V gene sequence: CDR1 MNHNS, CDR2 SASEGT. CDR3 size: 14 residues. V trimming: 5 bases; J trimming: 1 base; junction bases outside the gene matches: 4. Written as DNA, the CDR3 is TGTGCCAGCAGTCAGACAGGGCGGAACACTGAAGCTTTCTTT. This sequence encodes CASSQTGRNTEAFF.

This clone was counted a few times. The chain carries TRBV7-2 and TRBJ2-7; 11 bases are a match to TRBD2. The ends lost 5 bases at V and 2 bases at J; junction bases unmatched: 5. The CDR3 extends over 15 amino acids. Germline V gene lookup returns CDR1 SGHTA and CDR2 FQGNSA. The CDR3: CASSLTGLAAYEQYF. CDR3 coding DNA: TGTGCCAGCAGCCTCACGGGACTAGCGGCCTACGAGCAGTACTTC.